The 20 T cell receptor beta chains below come from one sample, sequenced in a study of beta chain features in type 1 diabetes listed by TCRdb under 2018. Their recognized antigens are unknown. The receptor library was made with the immunoSEQ multiplex PCR assay. The entire amount of isolated RNA was reverse transcribed using the High Capacity cDNA Reverse Transcription Kit, so the sequenced TCRB transcripts were expressed ones. As stored in TCRdb, this immuneACCESS dataset retains in-frame rearrangements with V and J assigned. A fraction of the clones does not appear; measured against another copy, unresolved V genes explain less than half of the discrepancy, and the remainder lacks a known reason. This sample comprises under 850,000 clones, roughly 13% of them detected only once. Clones ranked in the top ten supply approximately 0.022% of the sample. What the study reported, not specific to this receptor: Type 1 diabetes patients showed a moderate but significant shortening of TCRB CDR3 length in all four CD4+ subsets.

Sequencing input: naive CD4+ T cells from blood. Taken with the paper, the label for cell subset or site translates to: true naive CD4+ T cells. The receptors stem from a man aged 18 to 35 with type 1 diabetes.

This chain uses TRBV7-8 with TRBJ1-5; D gene ambiguous. V was cut by 2 bases and J by 6 bases, with 8 bases left in between. In germline, CDR1 is SGHVS, CDR2 FQNEAQ. The CDR3 runs 13 residues. Here the CDR3 reads CASSLSGFQPQHF. The DNA of the CDR3 is TGTGCCAGCAGCTTATCTGGTTTTCAGCCCCAGCATTTT.

V and J are TRBV28 and TRBJ2-2; the D gene is possibly TRBD1 (5 bases). Trimming shortened V by 3 bases and J by 2 bases, and 13 bases separated the two germline ends. The germline CDR1 and CDR2 sequences are MDHEN and SYDVKM. This CDR3 has 16 amino acids. DNA of the CDR3: TGTGCCAGCAGTTTGCGCCGACAGAAAAACACCGGGGAGCTGTTTTTT. This sequence encodes CASSLRRQKNTGELFF.

This clone has only a few counts. The chain joins TRBV7-8 to TRBJ2-7; D gene unclear. The V end was cut by 3 bases, the J end by 4 bases, with 7 bases between. Germline loops: CDR1 SGHVS, CDR2 FQNEAQ. This CDR3 comprises 12 residues. The CDR3: CASSLTVYEQYF. CDR3 bases: TGTGCCAGCAGCTTGACTGTTTACGAGCAGTACTTC.

This clone was counted between two and nine times. The rearrangement links TRBV29-1 to TRBJ2-7; D might be TRBD1 (6 bases). The CDR3 contains 11 residues. V was shortened by 4 bases and J by 7 bases, with 11 bases between the two germline ends. Germline CDR1 SQVTM, CDR2 ANQGSEA. CDR3 DNA: TGCAGCGTTGGGCACAGGGTTGAGCAGTACTTC. Protein product: CSVGHRVEQYF.

Turning to this clone: The sample contains more than one DNA sequence encoding this CDR3. J is TRBJ1-4 and V is TRBV30; TRBD1 agrees at 9 bases. CDR3 size: 13 residues. V trimming: 3 bases; J trimming: 5 bases; junction bases outside the gene matches: 1. Germline values: CDR1 GTSNPN, CDR2 SVGIG (reference sequence). CDR3 nucleotide sequence: TGTGCCTGGAGCGGGACAGGGAATGAAAAACTGTTTTTT. Translation: CAWSGTGNEKLFF.

The chain joins TRBV7-2 to TRBJ2-2; D may be TRBD2 (6 bases). Per germline, CDR1 SGHTA and CDR2 FQGNSA. The CDR3 covers 14 residues. V dropped 5 bases and J dropped 7 bases, with 14 bases sitting between them. The CDR3 is CASSPNAAGGELFF. As DNA, the CDR3 is TGTGCCAGCAGCCCAAACGCAGCGGGCGGGGAGCTGTTTTTT. Filled out from reference TRBV7-2 and TRBJ2-2, the complete variable domain reads GAGVSQSPSNKVTEKGKDVELRCDPISGHTALYWYRQSLGQGLEFLIYFQGNSAPDKSGLPSDRFSAERTGGSVSTLTIQRTQQEDSAVYLCASSPNAAGGELFFGEGSRLTVL.

The genes are TRBV9 and TRBJ2-7; a weak D match, TRBD2 (6 bases). The CDR3 totals 15 residues. V lost 0 bases to trimming and J lost 6 bases, with 16 bases between them. CDR1 and CDR2 (germline): SGDLS, YYNGEE. CDR3 sequence reads: CASSVGGGIAGEQYF. The CDR3 DNA reads TGTGCCAGCAGCGTAGGAGGAGGGATTGCGGGCGAGCAGTACTTC.

This clone was found once. The junction and the germline gene differ at one end; a read error may be behind it. This chain uses TRBV6-5 with TRBJ2-1, with 7 bases lining up with TRBD1. The CDR3 spans 14 residues. The germline CDR1 and CDR2 sequences are MNHEY and SVGAGI. DNA for the CDR3: TGTGCCGGCAGTCGACAGGGTTTAGGCAATGAGCAGTTCTTC. This gives the protein CAGSRQGLGNEQFF.

This clone came up a few times. The V call is TRBV25-1, the J call TRBJ1-2; D gene ambiguous. This CDR3 has 14 residues. Germline V gene sequence: CDR1 MGHDK, CDR2 SYGVNS. Trimming removed 2 bases from V and 4 bases from J, with 11 bases in between. As DNA, the CDR3 is TGTGCCAGCAGTGAAGGACCCGTGAGCTATGGCTACACCTTC. This gives the protein CASSEGPVSYGYTF.

The J gene is TRBJ1-5, the V gene TRBV9; 7 positions agree with TRBD1. The CDR3 runs 14 residues. Trimming removed 3 bases from V and 7 bases from J; junction bases left unmatched: 7. The germline CDR1 and CDR2 sequences are SGDLS and YYNGEE. DNA of the CDR3: TGTGCCAGCAGCGCCACAGGGGCAGGGCAGCCCCAGCATTTT. It yields the protein CASSATGAGQPQHF.

There are a few counts of this clone. CDR3 in DNA: TGTGCCAGCAGCCCCCGGCAGGGGAACTATGGCTACACCTTC. Its translation: CASSPRQGNYGYTF. V usage is TRBV7-9 and J usage is TRBJ1-2; D may be TRBD1 (6 bases). CDR3 length equals 14 residues. Germline V lookup: CDR1 SEHNR, CDR2 FQNEAQ (reference sequence). The V gene lost 5 bases and the J gene lost 2 bases, with 12 bases spanning the gap. The full variable domain, its missing parts supplied by reference TRBV7-9 and TRBJ1-2, is DTGVSQNPRHKITKRGQNVTFRCDPISEHNRLYWYRQTLGQGPEFLTYFQNEAQLEKSRLLSDRFSAERPKGSFSTLEIQRTEQGDSAMYLCASSPRQGNYGYTFGSGTRLTVV.

Only a few counts were recorded for this clone. The J gene is TRBJ1-2, the V gene TRBV29-1; 9 nucleotides agree with TRBD1. The CDR3 extends over 13 amino acids. The germline gives CDR1 SQVTM, CDR2 ANQGSEA. The V gene end was trimmed by 6 bases and the J gene end by 8 bases; junction bases not matched to a gene: 10. Here the CDR3 reads CSVSTTGGRGYTF. The CDR3 DNA sequence: TGCAGCGTCTCAACTACAGGGGGCCGAGGCTACACCTTC.

The chain recombines TRBV29-1 with TRBJ1-4; 9 bases are a match to TRBD1. The J segment lost 7 bases and the V segment lost 7 bases, leaving 7 bases of the junction unmatched. Germline CDR1 reads SQVTM; CDR2 reads ANQGSEA. The CDR3 extends over 13 amino acids. CDR3: CSAHRGQGEKLFF. In DNA, the CDR3 is TGCAGCGCTCACAGGGGGCAGGGTGAAAAACTGTTTTTT.

This chain joins TRBV7-2 and TRBJ1-6, with D unclear. The V gene's germline CDR1 is SGHTA and CDR2 FQGNSA. Trimming stripped 0 bases from V and 1 base from J, with 13 bases between. The CDR3 contains 18 residues. CDR3 nucleotide sequence: TGTGCCAGCAGCTTAGCGGTAGCACTTGGATCCTATAATTCACCCCTCCACTTT. Its translation: CASSLAVALGSYNSPLHF. Full variable domain (remainder filled in from reference TRBV7-2 and TRBJ1-6): GAGVSQSPSNKVTEKGKDVELRCDPISGHTALYWYRQSLGQGLEFLIYFQGNSAPDKSGLPSDRFSAERTGGSVSTLTIQRTQQEDSAVYLCASSLAVALGSYNSPLHFGNGTRLTVT.

This clone was recorded a few times. The rearrangement joins TRBV5-1 to TRBJ2-1; D gene unclear. The V and J ends lost 5 bases and 8 bases respectively, with 17 bases between them. From germline, CDR1 is SGHRS and CDR2 YFSETQ. This CDR3 comprises 14 residues. Here the CDR3 DNA reads TGCGCCAGCAGGCCGGGCGTCTCGGGCTATGAGCAGTTCTTC. Translation: CASRPGVSGYEQFF.

In its sample, this clone was seen a few times. This chain connects TRBV7-9 to TRBJ1-2, with D hard to call. The CDR3 has 14 amino acids. CDR1 and CDR2 from the germline V gene are SEHNR and FQNEAQ (reference sequence). The ends were cut back, 7 bases at V and 4 bases at J, with 16 bases in the middle. CDR3 loop: CASIALAALYGYTF. The CDR3 DNA sequence: TGTGCCAGCATCGCGTTGGCAGCCCTCTATGGCTACACCTTC.

DNA of the CDR3: TGTGCCAGCGCCCGGGACAGGGGAGACACCATATATTTT. This gives the protein CASARDRGDTIYF. The V gene is TRBV13, the J gene TRBJ1-3, with 10 bases lining up with TRBD1. With V trimmed by 8 bases and J by 8 bases, 6 bases remained unmatched. This CDR3 region has 13 residues. Germline assignment: CDR1 PRHDT and CDR2 FYEKMQ (reference sequence).

This chain joins TRBV30 and TRBJ2-1; either TRBD1 or TRBD2 may supply D (5 bases each). The CDR3 sequence is 18 residues long. The V end lost 1 base, the J end lost 2 bases, and 21 bases lay between the germline ends. Germline CDR1 and CDR2: GTSNPN and SVGIG (reference sequence). CDR3 loop: CAWSGGFEGPLTYNEQFF. CDR3 nucleotides: TGTGCCTGGAGTGGGGGCTTCGAGGGGCCCTTGACCTACAATGAGCAGTTCTTC.

The genes are TRBV6-1 and TRBJ1-5, with D uncertain. The V end was cut by 0 bases, the J end by 2 bases, with 8 bases between. Germline loops: CDR1 MNHNS, CDR2 SASEGT. The CDR3 is 15 amino acids. The CDR3 nucleotides are TGTGCCAGCAGTGAAGCTCAGGTCCGCAATCAGCCCCAGCATTTT. Its protein is CASSEAQVRNQPQHF.

CDR3 DNA sequence: TGTGCCAGCACGTATCAGGGCCCGGGGAACACTGAAGCTTTCTTT. Translation: CASTYQGPGNTEAFF. The chain couples TRBV2 to TRBJ1-1; D is perhaps TRBD1 (5 bases). Trimming took 7 bases from V and 1 from J, leaving 16 bases between them. The CDR3 is 15 residues long. Germline assignment: CDR1 SNHLY and CDR2 FYNNEI.